These 11 T cell receptor beta chains originate from one sample sequenced in a study of glioma-infiltrating T cells. Amplification of TCR alpha and beta CDR3 regions from RNA used iRepertoire nested multiplex PCR. A single record per CDR3 protein comes from TCRdb applying MiXCR to the multiplex PCR reads. Altogether roughly 130,000 distinct CDR3 sequences are present, around a quarter being singletons, with the ten largest covering under 35%. The sample consisted of glioma tissue, nonneoplastic brain tissue, or PBMCs (not recorded which). Every receptor here comes from a human donor with low-grade glioma or glioblastoma, undergoing nonglioma brain surgery, or in good health (not recorded which).

In DNA, the CDR3 is TGTGCCAGCAGCTCCCCCCTAGCGGGCACCTACAATGAGCAGTTCTTC. It yields the protein CASSSPLAGTYNEQFF. This sequence joins TRBV28 and TRBJ2-1; TRBD2 aligns across 8 bases. Germline V gene data show CDR1 as MDHEN and CDR2 as SYDVKM. This CDR3 comprises 16 residues. Germline trimming cut 6 bases from V and 2 bases from J; bases unmatched to any gene: 9.

The chain has TRBV19 and TRBJ1-1, with 8 bases fitting TRBD1. The CDR3 runs to 16 residues. Losses at the gene ends were 3 bases for V and 0 bases for J; bases not matched to a gene: 6. Germline V lookup: CDR1 LNHDA, CDR2 SQIVND (reference sequence). The CDR3 nucleotides read TGTGCCAGTAGTATGCTCCAGGGGGCCATGAACACTGAAGCTTTCTTT. It yields the protein CASSMLQGAMNTEAFF.

This chain links TRBV6-6 with TRBJ2-4, with 9 bases that match TRBD2. The V gene's germline CDR1 is MNHNY and CDR2 SVGAGI (reference sequence). The CDR3 contains 16 residues. V shed 0 bases, J shed 6 bases, and the junction held 6 bases outside the gene matches. The CDR3 loop reads CASSYSTAGGGNIQYF. CDR3 in DNA: TGTGCCAGCAGTTACTCAACAGCGGGGGGTGGAAACATTCAGTACTTC.

This clonotype was found a few times. This chain joins TRBV28 and TRBJ2-7; no clear D gene. V lost 5 bases and J 7 bases, leaving 18 bases between the germline ends. Germline CDR1 is MDHEN and CDR2 is SYDVKM. CDR3 length equals 14 residues. The CDR3 region is CASSLGRPLGEQYV. The CDR3 region has the DNA TGTGCCAGCAGTCTTGGACGTCCCCTCGGGGAGCAGTACGTC.

A word on this clonotype: A read error may explain this, as a much larger clone is one base away. The chain couples TRBV6-5 to TRBJ2-1; unclear D gene. This CDR3 region has 15 residues. V lost 6 bases and J 2 bases, leaving 14 bases between the germline ends. Germline V CDR1 and CDR2: MNHEY, SVGAGI. The CDR3 DNA reads TGTGCCAGCAGCCCTTCCATGGGCACCTACAATGAGCAGTTCTTC. It translates to CASSPSMGTYNEQFF.

Here the CDR3 reads CASSLRLVGLDTQYF. The DNA for the CDR3 is TGTGCCAGCAGCTTGCGACTAGTCGGTCTCGATACGCAGTATTTT. The chain recombines TRBV7-3 with TRBJ2-3, with D perhaps matching TRBD2 (6 bases). CDR1 is SGHTA and CDR2 is FQGTGA in the germline V gene. Trimming shortened V by 3 bases and J by 6 bases, and 16 bases separated the two germline ends. The CDR3 sequence is 15 residues long.

This rearrangement joins TRBV4-2 to TRBJ2-3; D ambiguous. The ends were cut back, 0 bases at V and 4 bases at J, with 11 bases in the middle. This CDR3 has 15 residues. Germline V gene data show CDR1 as LGHNA and CDR2 as YNFKEQ. CDR3 region: CASSQDLMASDTQYF. The CDR3 DNA is TGTGCCAGCAGCCAAGATTTGATGGCGTCAGATACGCAGTATTTT.

Regarding this clonotype: This may stem from a read error, because a much larger clone lies one nucleotide away. The chain links TRBV6-1 to TRBJ1-1; D perhaps matches TRBD1 (5 bases). The CDR3 covers 14 residues. Germline V CDR1 and CDR2: MNHNS, SASEGT. DNA of the CDR3: TGTGCCGGCAGTGAACGAGGACAGAACACTGAAGCTTTCTTT. Translation: CAGSERGQNTEAFF.

The chain is built from TRBV6-6 and TRBJ2-3; D is uncertain. Per germline, CDR1 MNHNY and CDR2 SVGAGI (reference sequence). The CDR3 runs to 13 residues. V was cut by 5 bases and J by 1 base, with 7 bases left in between. Here the CDR3 reads CASSAVGTDTQYF. DNA for the CDR3: TGTGCCAGCAGTGCGGTGGGCACAGATACGCAGTATTTT.

The V gene is TRBV6-2 or TRBV6-3, the J gene TRBJ2-7; weak D call: TRBD1 (6 bases). V shed 2 bases and J shed 5 bases, with 19 bases lying between them. This CDR3 spans 16 amino acids. From germline, CDR1 is MNHEY and CDR2 SVGEGT. CDR3 sequence: CASSYPRTDRTHEQYV. DNA for the CDR3: TGTGCCAGCAGTTACCCCCGGACAGATCGAACCCACGAGCAGTACGTC.

The CDR3 reads CASSTLAGTAYNEQFF. The CDR3, as DNA: TGTGCCAGCAGTACCCTCGCAGGAACGGCTTACAATGAGCAGTTCTTC. V and J are TRBV6-1 and TRBJ2-1; D is ambiguous. This CDR3 comprises 16 residues. V was pared by 5 bases and J by 4 bases, with 18 bases between. Germline V gene data show CDR1 as MNHNS and CDR2 as SASEGT.